The rows below give T cell receptor beta chains drawn from one sample of a study of T-cell memory formation after mild COVID-19. TCRdb independently ran MiXCR on the 5' RACE reads; one entry per CDR3 protein. The repertoire has around 200,000 distinct CDR3 sequences, under 12% of them found once; the top ten carry approximately 2.8%. Specimen: PBMCs or a T cell subset sorted from them (not recorded which). The receptors originated from a man younger than 30 who had mild COVID-19 (a few samples of this study predate the infection). Cell type and time point are not known. The CDR3 runs from the conserved cysteine through the conserved F or W. Each record gives: CDR3 DNA, CDR3 protein, J gene, V gene, clone size, D gene. A D gene is named only where the DNA matches it firmly. Part of the rows lack a size; the others show once, few, many or a class for expanded clones.

CDR3nt: TGCAGCGTTGATTACGGGGGGGATACGCAGTATTTT
CDR3aa: CSVDYGGDTQYF
j_gene: TRBJ2-3
v_gene: TRBV29-1
abundance: many
d_gene: TRBD2

CDR3nt: TGTGCCAGCAGTTTTAGGGACCCCATCTGGGCCCAGCATTTT
CDR3aa: CASSFRDPIWAQHF
j_gene: TRBJ1-5
v_gene: TRBV12-3/TRBV12-4
abundance: few
d_gene: NA

CDR3nt: TGCGCCAGCAGCCAAGGCCTCAAAGGGACAGGGGGTTCACCCCTCCACTTT
CDR3aa: CASSQGLKGTGGSPLHF
j_gene: TRBJ1-6
v_gene: TRBV4-3
abundance: few
d_gene: TRBD1

CDR3nt: TGCGCCAGCAGGTCAGATACGCAGTATTTT
CDR3aa: CASRSDTQYF
j_gene: TRBJ2-3
v_gene: TRBV10-2
abundance: few
d_gene: NA

CDR3nt: TGCAGTGCTACCCCCTGGGGGGATGGGGAGACCCAGTACTTC
CDR3aa: CSATPWGDGETQYF
j_gene: TRBJ2-5
v_gene: TRBV20-1
abundance: few
d_gene: NA

CDR3nt: TGCGCCAGCAGCCAAGATTCGATCAGGGGTGATGGCTACACCTTC
CDR3aa: CASSQDSIRGDGYTF
j_gene: TRBJ1-2
v_gene: TRBV4-3
abundance: few
d_gene: NA

CDR3nt: TGTGCCAGCAGCCAAGAGGGACAGGGTAACTATGGCTACACCTTC
CDR3aa: CASSQEGQGNYGYTF
j_gene: TRBJ1-2
v_gene: TRBV4-2
abundance: NA
d_gene: TRBD1

CDR3nt: TGTGCCAGCAGTTTATTTGGCGGAGAGAAATACACCTTC
CDR3aa: CASSLFGGEKYTF
j_gene: TRBJ1-2
v_gene: TRBV27
abundance: NA
d_gene: NA

CDR3nt: TGTGCCAGTCGCCAATGGGGTGAGCAGTACTTC
CDR3aa: CASRQWGEQYF
j_gene: TRBJ2-7
v_gene: TRBV6-5
abundance: NA
d_gene: NA

CDR3nt: TGTGCCAGCAGAGAACTCAGTGGGCGGGGTCCAGATACGCAGTATTTT
CDR3aa: CASRELSGRGPDTQYF
j_gene: TRBJ2-3
v_gene: TRBV6-5
abundance: NA
d_gene: NA

CDR3nt: TGTGCCAGCAGCTCACAGGGGAGGCAAGAGACCCAGTACTTC
CDR3aa: CASSSQGRQETQYF
j_gene: TRBJ2-5
v_gene: TRBV7-9
abundance: few
d_gene: NA

CDR3nt: TGTGCCAGCAGCGTAGGGACTAGCGGTACGGAGACCCAGTACTTC
CDR3aa: CASSVGTSGTETQYF
j_gene: TRBJ2-5
v_gene: TRBV9
abundance: many
d_gene: TRBD2

CDR3nt: TGTGCCAGCAGCCCCGGCCGGGTAAGGCACCGTGAGCAGTTCTTC
CDR3aa: CASSPGRVRHREQFF
j_gene: TRBJ2-1
v_gene: TRBV3-1
abundance: few
d_gene: NA

CDR3nt: TGTGCCAGCAGCTTAGGCTCCCTGGGGGCTGGCTACACCTTC
CDR3aa: CASSLGSLGAGYTF
j_gene: TRBJ1-2
v_gene: TRBV7-3
abundance: NA
d_gene: NA

CDR3nt: TGTGCCAGCACCTTGGACAGGGGTGGCACAGATACGCAGTATTTT
CDR3aa: CASTLDRGGTDTQYF
j_gene: TRBJ2-3
v_gene: TRBV7-9
abundance: many
d_gene: TRBD1

CDR3nt: TGTGCCAGCAGCCTCCGGGCCGGGACAGGGAGCACAGATACGCAGTATTTT
CDR3aa: CASSLRAGTGSTDTQYF
j_gene: TRBJ2-3
v_gene: TRBV5-5
abundance: few
d_gene: TRBD1

CDR3nt: TGCGCCAGCAGCTTGGGAAGCATGAACACTGAAGCTTTCTTT
CDR3aa: CASSLGSMNTEAFF
j_gene: TRBJ1-1
v_gene: TRBV5-1
abundance: few
d_gene: NA

CDR3nt: TGTGCCAGCAGTAGAGGGTCACGGGGCTACACCTTC
CDR3aa: CASSRGSRGYTF
j_gene: TRBJ1-2
v_gene: TRBV6-5
abundance: few
d_gene: NA

CDR3nt: TGTGCCAGCAGCCGACAGGGGCCAGATACGCAGTATTTT
CDR3aa: CASSRQGPDTQYF
j_gene: TRBJ2-3
v_gene: TRBV12-3/TRBV12-4
abundance: NA
d_gene: TRBD1

CDR3nt: TGTGCCAGCAGCCAGAACTATGGCTACACCTTC
CDR3aa: CASSQNYGYTF
j_gene: TRBJ1-2
v_gene: TRBV3-1
abundance: many
d_gene: NA

CDR3nt: TGTGCCAGCAGTGAAACAGCCTCCCGGCAGTTCTTC
CDR3aa: CASSETASRQFF
j_gene: TRBJ2-1
v_gene: TRBV2
abundance: NA
d_gene: NA

CDR3nt: TGTGCCAGCAGTTTACAGGACCGCAAGACCCAGTACTTC
CDR3aa: CASSLQDRKTQYF
j_gene: TRBJ2-5
v_gene: TRBV28
abundance: few
d_gene: NA

CDR3nt: TGTGCCAGCAGTTACACGGGCGGAAACACCATATATTTT
CDR3aa: CASSYTGGNTIYF
j_gene: TRBJ1-3
v_gene: TRBV6-2/TRBV6-3
abundance: few
d_gene: NA

CDR3nt: TGTGCCAGCAGTTTATTTTCAGGGGGCTTCAACTATGGCTACACCTTC
CDR3aa: CASSLFSGGFNYGYTF
j_gene: TRBJ1-2
v_gene: TRBV27
abundance: NA
d_gene: TRBD1

CDR3nt: TGTGCCAGCAGTTTTGGGGACACCTATGGCTACACCTTC
CDR3aa: CASSFGDTYGYTF
j_gene: TRBJ1-2
v_gene: TRBV6-5
abundance: NA
d_gene: NA

CDR3nt: TGCGCCAGCAGCCAGGAAGGGTCCCGGGCCAACGTCCTGACTTTC
CDR3aa: CASSQEGSRANVLTF
j_gene: TRBJ2-6
v_gene: TRBV5-1
abundance: few
d_gene: NA

CDR3nt: TGCAGTGCTAGAGCCCGGATCGGCAGGTCGACAGGGGGGTGGACTGAAGCTTTCTTT
CDR3aa: CSARARIGRSTGGWTEAFF
j_gene: TRBJ1-1
v_gene: TRBV20-1
abundance: few
d_gene: TRBD1

CDR3nt: TGTGCCAGCAGCGTAGTAATAACAGCACCCCCCTACGAGCAGTACTTC
CDR3aa: CASSVVITAPPYEQYF
j_gene: TRBJ2-7
v_gene: TRBV9
abundance: few
d_gene: NA

CDR3nt: TGCAGCGTTGAAGTCCACAGGGGGGAGACCCAGTACTTC
CDR3aa: CSVEVHRGETQYF
j_gene: TRBJ2-5
v_gene: TRBV29-1
abundance: NA
d_gene: TRBD1

CDR3nt: TGCAGCGTTGAAATGGCTAGACGCAGGGAGACCCAGTACTTC
CDR3aa: CSVEMARRRETQYF
j_gene: TRBJ2-5
v_gene: TRBV29-1
abundance: NA
d_gene: NA

CDR3nt: TGCAGCGCTGGAGGGACAGGGTTCTACGAGCAGTACTTC
CDR3aa: CSAGGTGFYEQYF
j_gene: TRBJ2-7
v_gene: TRBV29-1
abundance: NA
d_gene: TRBD1

CDR3nt: TGCAGTGCTAGAGATCAAACGGGGGGAAACACCATATATTTT
CDR3aa: CSARDQTGGNTIYF
j_gene: TRBJ1-3
v_gene: TRBV20-1
abundance: NA
d_gene: NA

CDR3nt: TGTGCCAGCAGCACCTTTGGCGCCTATGGCTACACCTTC
CDR3aa: CASSTFGAYGYTF
j_gene: TRBJ1-2
v_gene: TRBV7-9
abundance: NA
d_gene: NA

CDR3nt: TGCAGCGCAGTAGTGGGGGCCTACACCGGGGAGCTGTTTTTT
CDR3aa: CSAVVGAYTGELFF
j_gene: TRBJ2-2
v_gene: TRBV29-1
abundance: few
d_gene: NA

CDR3nt: TGTGCCAGCAGTTTAGCCCACGGGAAGGGCTATGGCTACACCTTC
CDR3aa: CASSLAHGKGYGYTF
j_gene: TRBJ1-2
v_gene: TRBV28
abundance: NA
d_gene: NA

CDR3nt: TGTGCCAGCGTCCAAGGGGACAGGGGGCTTCTCGGCGAGCAGTACTTC
CDR3aa: CASVQGDRGLLGEQYF
j_gene: TRBJ2-7
v_gene: TRBV7-9
abundance: NA
d_gene: TRBD1

CDR3nt: TGTGCCAGCAGCCAAGGAGAGGGCTCCTACGAGCAGTACTTC
CDR3aa: CASSQGEGSYEQYF
j_gene: TRBJ2-7
v_gene: TRBV3-1
abundance: NA
d_gene: NA

CDR3nt: TGCAGTGCTTCCAGCTTTCAGGAGCAGTTCTTC
CDR3aa: CSASSFQEQFF
j_gene: TRBJ2-1
v_gene: TRBV20-1
abundance: NA
d_gene: NA

CDR3nt: TGCGCCAGCACCCCGGGACTAGCGGGGTTTAGCTCCTACAATGAGCAGTTCTTC
CDR3aa: CASTPGLAGFSSYNEQFF
j_gene: TRBJ2-1
v_gene: TRBV5-1
abundance: NA
d_gene: TRBD2

CDR3nt: TGTGCCAGCAGCTTAGCGCGGGTTGGCAGGGGGAACACTGAAGCTTTCTTT
CDR3aa: CASSLARVGRGNTEAFF
j_gene: TRBJ1-1
v_gene: TRBV7-9
abundance: few
d_gene: NA

CDR3nt: TGTGCCAGCAGCAAAGAGCAAGGCCCCCCCTCAAATCAGCCCCAGCATTTT
CDR3aa: CASSKEQGPPSNQPQHF
j_gene: TRBJ1-5
v_gene: TRBV21-1
abundance: NA
d_gene: NA

CDR3nt: TGCGCCAGAAGCCGCGGGACATCAGAACTTGCACCCACGGGTCAGCCCCAGCATTTT
CDR3aa: CARSRGTSELAPTGQPQHF
j_gene: TRBJ1-5
v_gene: TRBV5-1
abundance: NA
d_gene: NA

CDR3nt: TGTGCCAGCAGCTCCACAGCTAGCAATCAGCCCCAGCATTTT
CDR3aa: CASSSTASNQPQHF
j_gene: TRBJ1-5
v_gene: TRBV12-3/TRBV12-4
abundance: few
d_gene: NA

CDR3nt: TGTGCCAGCAGCCAAGGGACAGTAAACAATGAGCAGTTCTTC
CDR3aa: CASSQGTVNNEQFF
j_gene: TRBJ2-1
v_gene: TRBV7-9
abundance: few
d_gene: TRBD1

CDR3nt: TGTGCCAGCAGTCGGACTAGCGGGGGGGCGATCACAGATACGCAGTATTTT
CDR3aa: CASSRTSGGAITDTQYF
j_gene: TRBJ2-3
v_gene: TRBV4-2
abundance: NA
d_gene: TRBD2

CDR3nt: TGCGCCAGTCGGGACTTCGGTACGCAGTATTTT
CDR3aa: CASRDFGTQYF
j_gene: TRBJ2-3
v_gene: TRBV5-1
abundance: NA
d_gene: NA

CDR3nt: TGCGCCAGCAGCCCCGCGGGGGCCTCGAACGAGCAGTACTTC
CDR3aa: CASSPAGASNEQYF
j_gene: TRBJ2-7
v_gene: TRBV5-1
abundance: few
d_gene: NA

CDR3nt: TGTGCCAGCAGCCCTGGCCAAGCCAGCGCCTATGGCTACACCTTC
CDR3aa: CASSPGQASAYGYTF
j_gene: TRBJ1-2
v_gene: TRBV4-2
abundance: many
d_gene: NA

CDR3nt: TGTGCCAGCAGCCAAAGGGGGGATAGCAATCAGCCCCAGCATTTT
CDR3aa: CASSQRGDSNQPQHF
j_gene: TRBJ1-5
v_gene: TRBV7-2
abundance: NA
d_gene: NA

CDR3nt: TGTGCCAGCAGCTTAATTCTGACGTGGGACATTACGAACACTGAAGCTTTCTTT
CDR3aa: CASSLILTWDITNTEAFF
j_gene: TRBJ1-1
v_gene: TRBV7-9
abundance: few
d_gene: NA

CDR3nt: TGTGCCAGCAGCCCAGGGGGTAAGAACACTGAAGCTTTCTTT
CDR3aa: CASSPGGKNTEAFF
j_gene: TRBJ1-1
v_gene: TRBV7-3
abundance: NA
d_gene: TRBD1

CDR3nt: TGTGCCAGCAGGACAGGCCCCTACGAGCAGTACTTC
CDR3aa: CASRTGPYEQYF
j_gene: TRBJ2-7
v_gene: TRBV6-6
abundance: many
d_gene: NA

CDR3nt: TGCGCCAGCAGCTTGGCATTATCGGGAACGAACACTGAAGCTTTCTTT
CDR3aa: CASSLALSGTNTEAFF
j_gene: TRBJ1-1
v_gene: TRBV5-1
abundance: NA
d_gene: NA

CDR3nt: TGTGCCACCAGCAGAGATAATCAGGGCCTTGAGCAGTTCTTC
CDR3aa: CATSRDNQGLEQFF
j_gene: TRBJ2-1
v_gene: TRBV15
abundance: few
d_gene: NA

CDR3nt: TGTGCCAGCCGCAGGAGGGAAGAAGATACGCAGTATTTT
CDR3aa: CASRRREEDTQYF
j_gene: TRBJ2-3
v_gene: TRBV19
abundance: few
d_gene: NA

CDR3nt: TGTGCCAGCAGCTCCTGGGCAGCGAACACTGAAGCTTTCTTT
CDR3aa: CASSSWAANTEAFF
j_gene: TRBJ1-1
v_gene: TRBV7-2
abundance: NA
d_gene: NA

CDR3nt: TGTGCCACCAGTGATTCGGTCAGGGGGGGTCAAGAGACCCAGTACTTC
CDR3aa: CATSDSVRGGQETQYF
j_gene: TRBJ2-5
v_gene: TRBV24-1
abundance: few
d_gene: NA

CDR3nt: TGTGCCAGCAGTGACACGGGGGATCAGCCCCAGCATTTT
CDR3aa: CASSDTGDQPQHF
j_gene: TRBJ1-5
v_gene: TRBV6-4
abundance: few
d_gene: NA

CDR3nt: TGTGCCTGGACCCAGGGTGCGAACACCGGGGAGCTGTTTTTT
CDR3aa: CAWTQGANTGELFF
j_gene: TRBJ2-2
v_gene: TRBV30
abundance: few
d_gene: NA

CDR3nt: TGTGCCAGCAGTTACGGGGGGTTCCAGGGATGGGATGAGCAGTTCTTC
CDR3aa: CASSYGGFQGWDEQFF
j_gene: TRBJ2-1
v_gene: TRBV6-6
abundance: NA
d_gene: NA